This entry is about one T cell receptor (beta chain). The antigen remains undetermined. This sample was taken from a study of T cell responses to AZD1222 COVID-19 vaccine. The study, taken as a whole, reports: Only 5 or 6 AZD1222 recipients were seropositive at baseline. Spike was spanned by vaccine-associated CD4 TCRs, with dominance at 160-218 and 743-854. Rises in breadth and depth of Spike-specific TCRs came after two AZD1222 doses. In all cases, repertoires were sampled only after the peak T cell response.

The table came from immunoSEQ multiplex PCR; TCRdb's copy has only in-frame clones and leaves some out. Among fewer than 150,000 clones listed, around 93% were seen once. This CDR3 spans 14 amino acids. Trimming pared 3 bases from V and 0 bases from J, leaving 10 bases between. The germline gives CDR1 DFQATT, CDR2 SNEGSKA (reference sequence). The chain joins TRBV20-1 to TRBJ2-3; D is undetermined. Specimen: peripheral blood, collected on day 0 of AZD1222 vaccination. The clonotype comes from an adult in good health. The CDR3 sequence is CSASRVPSTDTQYF. In nucleotides, the CDR3 is TGCAGTGCTAGTCGAGTCCCGAGCACAGATACGCAGTATTTT.